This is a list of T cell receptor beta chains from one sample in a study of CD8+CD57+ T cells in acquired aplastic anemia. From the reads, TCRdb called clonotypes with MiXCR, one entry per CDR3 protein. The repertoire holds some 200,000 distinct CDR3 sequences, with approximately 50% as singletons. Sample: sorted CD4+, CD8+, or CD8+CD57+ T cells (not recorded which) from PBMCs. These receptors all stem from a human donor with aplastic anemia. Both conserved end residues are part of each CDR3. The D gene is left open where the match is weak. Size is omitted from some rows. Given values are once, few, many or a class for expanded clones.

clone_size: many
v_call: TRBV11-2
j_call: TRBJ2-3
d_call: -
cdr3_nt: TGTGCCAGCAGCTTAAGACCGCCAGGGGCCACAGATACGCAGTATTTT
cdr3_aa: CASSLRPPGATDTQYF

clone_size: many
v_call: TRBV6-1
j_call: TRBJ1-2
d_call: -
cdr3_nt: TGTGCCAGCAGTCGGGGTGTCTATGGCTACACCTTC
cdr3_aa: CASSRGVYGYTF

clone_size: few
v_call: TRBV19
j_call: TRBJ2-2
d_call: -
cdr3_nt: TGTGCCAGTAGTATTTCGCATTTAGGGGAGCTGTTTTTT
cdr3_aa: CASSISHLGELFF

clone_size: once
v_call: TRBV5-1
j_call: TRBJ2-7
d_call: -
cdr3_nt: TGCGCCAGCAGCTTTGGTTCCACCTGGGACGAGCAGTACTTC
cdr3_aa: CASSFGSTWDEQYF

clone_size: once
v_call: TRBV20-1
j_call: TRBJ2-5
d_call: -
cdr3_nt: TGCAGTGCTAGAACAGCCGGGGGTTGGGAGACCCAGTACTTC
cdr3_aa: CSARTAGGWETQYF

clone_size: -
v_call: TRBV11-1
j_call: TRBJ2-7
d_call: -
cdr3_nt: TGTGCCAGCAGCTTCCTAGTGGGAGCCCAGGGTAACGAGCAGTACTTC
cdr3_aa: CASSFLVGAQGNEQYF

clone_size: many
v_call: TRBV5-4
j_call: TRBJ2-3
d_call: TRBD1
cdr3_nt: TGTGCCAGCAGCTTGAAGGCGGGACAGGGGACAGATACGCAGTATTTT
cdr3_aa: CASSLKAGQGTDTQYF

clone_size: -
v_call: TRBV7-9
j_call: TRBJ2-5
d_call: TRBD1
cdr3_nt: TGTGCCAGCAGCTCGGACAGGCTTATCCAAGAGACCCAGTACTTC
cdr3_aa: CASSSDRLIQETQYF

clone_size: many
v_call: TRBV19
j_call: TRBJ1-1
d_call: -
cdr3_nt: TGTGCCAGTAGTTTAGGCGGCAGGGCGTTGTACACTGAAGCTTTCTTT
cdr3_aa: CASSLGGRALYTEAFF

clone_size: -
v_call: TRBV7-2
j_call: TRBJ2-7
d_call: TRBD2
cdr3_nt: TGTGCCAGCAGCTCCGCGGGGGGTTGGGAGCAGTACTTC
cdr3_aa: CASSSAGGWEQYF

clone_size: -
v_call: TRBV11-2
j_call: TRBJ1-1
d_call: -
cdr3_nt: TGTGCCAGCAGCTTAAATCGGGCGGTTACGAACACTGAAGCTTTCTTT
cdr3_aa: CASSLNRAVTNTEAFF

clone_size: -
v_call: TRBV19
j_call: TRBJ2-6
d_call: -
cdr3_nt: TGTGCCAGTAGTATACAGAGCTCTGGGGCCAACGTCCTGACTTTC
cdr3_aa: CASSIQSSGANVLTF

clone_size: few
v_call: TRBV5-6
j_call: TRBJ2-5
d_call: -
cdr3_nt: TGTGCCAGCAGCTTGGATGGGGAGACCCAGTACTTC
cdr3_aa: CASSLDGETQYF

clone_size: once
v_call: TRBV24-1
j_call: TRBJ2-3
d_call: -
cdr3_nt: TGTGCCACCGGTGATTCTTCGGGCACAGATACGCAGTACTTT
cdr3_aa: CATGDSSGTDTQYF

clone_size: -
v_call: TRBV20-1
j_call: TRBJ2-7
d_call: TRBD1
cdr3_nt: TGCAGTGCTACTAGGCTCGGGACAGGGGTGGTCGAGCAGTACTTC
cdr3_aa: CSATRLGTGVVEQYF

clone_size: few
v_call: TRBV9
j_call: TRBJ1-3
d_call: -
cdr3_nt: TGTGCCAGCAGCGTAGGGCAGGCTGCCTCTGGAAACACCATATATTTT
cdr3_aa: CASSVGQAASGNTIYF